The source of this TCR beta chain is a study of shared clonotypes between healthy human individuals. Broader study findings: Naive subsets generally had larger estimated richness than memory subsets. When naive CD4 clonotypes were compared across a few donors, about 4.9% were shared. The study found lower generation probabilities in non-shared clonotypes than in those shared by all four donors.

Using immunoSEQ multiplex PCR, the repertoire was profiled, and TCRdb retains in-frame clones only, with some absent. The sample records roughly 760,000 clones, approximately 79% being singletons. Concerning this clone: Its specificity is not known.

Sequenced input: memory CD4+ T cells sorted from blood. As to subset: CD45RA-negative fraction. The receptor was derived from a woman in her twenties or thirties in good health.

The CDR3 DNA reads as TGTGCCAGCAGTTTAAGGGGGACAGGGGTCTCACCCCTCCACTTT. The encoded protein is CASSLRGTGVSPLHF. The rearrangement joins TRBV28 to TRBJ1-6; 10 nucleotides line up with TRBD1. The germline CDR1 and CDR2 sequences are MDHEN and SYDVKM. The CDR3 sequence is 15 residues long. With 2 bases clipped from V and 10 bases from J, the junction kept 5 bases outside the gene matches.